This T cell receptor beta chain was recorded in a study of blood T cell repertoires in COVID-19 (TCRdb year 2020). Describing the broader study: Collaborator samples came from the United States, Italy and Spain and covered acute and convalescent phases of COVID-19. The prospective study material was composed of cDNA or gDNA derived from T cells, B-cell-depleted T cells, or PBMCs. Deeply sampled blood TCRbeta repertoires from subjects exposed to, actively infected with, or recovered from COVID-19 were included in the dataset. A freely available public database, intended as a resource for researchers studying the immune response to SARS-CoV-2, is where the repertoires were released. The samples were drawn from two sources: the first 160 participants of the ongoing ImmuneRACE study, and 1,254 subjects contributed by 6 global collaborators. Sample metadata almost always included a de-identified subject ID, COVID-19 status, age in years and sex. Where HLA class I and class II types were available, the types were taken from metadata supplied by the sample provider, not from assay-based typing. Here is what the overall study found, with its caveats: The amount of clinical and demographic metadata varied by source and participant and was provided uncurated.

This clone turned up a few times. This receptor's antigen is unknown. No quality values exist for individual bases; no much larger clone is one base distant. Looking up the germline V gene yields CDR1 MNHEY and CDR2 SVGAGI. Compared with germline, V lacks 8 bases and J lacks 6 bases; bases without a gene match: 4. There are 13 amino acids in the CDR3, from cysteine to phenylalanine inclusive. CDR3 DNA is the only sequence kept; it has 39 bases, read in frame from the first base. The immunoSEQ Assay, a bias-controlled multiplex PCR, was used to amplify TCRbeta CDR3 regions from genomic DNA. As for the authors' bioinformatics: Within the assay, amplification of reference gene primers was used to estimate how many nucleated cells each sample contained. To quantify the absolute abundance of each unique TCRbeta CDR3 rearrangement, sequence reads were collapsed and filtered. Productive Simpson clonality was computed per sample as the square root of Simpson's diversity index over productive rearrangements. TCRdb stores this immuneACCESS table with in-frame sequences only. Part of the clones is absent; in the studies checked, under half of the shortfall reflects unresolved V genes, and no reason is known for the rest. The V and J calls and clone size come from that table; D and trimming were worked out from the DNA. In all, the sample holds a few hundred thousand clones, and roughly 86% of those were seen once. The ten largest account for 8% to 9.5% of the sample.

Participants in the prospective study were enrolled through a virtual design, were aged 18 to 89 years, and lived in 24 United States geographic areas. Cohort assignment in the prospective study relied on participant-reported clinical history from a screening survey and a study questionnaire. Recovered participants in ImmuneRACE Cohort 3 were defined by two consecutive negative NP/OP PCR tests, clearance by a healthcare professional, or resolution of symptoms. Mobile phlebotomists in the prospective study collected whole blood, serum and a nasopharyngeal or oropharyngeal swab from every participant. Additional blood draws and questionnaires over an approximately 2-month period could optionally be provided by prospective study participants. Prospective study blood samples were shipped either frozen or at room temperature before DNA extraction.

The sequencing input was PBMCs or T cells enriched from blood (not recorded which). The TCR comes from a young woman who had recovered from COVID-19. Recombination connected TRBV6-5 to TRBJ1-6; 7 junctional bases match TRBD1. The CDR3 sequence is CASGAGGNSPLHF. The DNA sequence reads TGTGCCAGCGGAGCAGGGGGTAATTCACCCCTCCACTTT.